A selection of T cell receptor beta chains follows, all from one sample in a study of T cell responses to AZD1222 COVID-19 vaccine. Clones were sequenced by immunoSEQ multiplex PCR, and TCRdb holds only the in-frame ones, with some missing. The table shows roughly 180,000 clones, with over 80% occurring only once. The specimen was peripheral blood, collected on day 0 of MenACWY control vaccination. The receptors were gathered from an adult in good health. Each CDR3 is given with its conserved first and last residue. The D gene is left open where the match is weak.

V	D	length	J	CDR3
TRBV19	.	15	TRBJ1-6	CASTSFGGSNSPLHF
TRBV5-1	.	15	TRBJ2-1	CASSPTLGSYNEQFF
TRBV5-1	.	14	TRBJ2-7	CASSSRTDSKEQYF
TRBV6-5	TRBD1	12	TRBJ1-1	CASSRTGAEAFF
TRBV5-8	.	15	TRBJ2-4	CASSVRGVAKNIQYF
TRBV27	TRBD1	15	TRBJ2-2	CASSYGQGGTGELFF
TRBV30	.	11	TRBJ1-2	CAWRGVHGYTF
TRBV28	.	15	TRBJ2-1	CASSLTYPAHNEQFF
TRBV15	.	13	TRBJ1-4	CATSPTTGEKLFF
TRBV19	TRBD1	15	TRBJ1-5	CASSIPYRGEQPQHF
TRBV6-1	TRBD2	15	TRBJ2-1	CASSEGTAGGLEQFF
TRBV9	.	17	TRBJ1-3	CASSARDFQSSGNTIYF
TRBV11-2	TRBD2	14	TRBJ2-7	CASSVGGSSYEQYF
TRBV5-1	.	12	TRBJ2-7	CASSLGESEQYF
TRBV6-4	.	16	TRBJ2-1	CASSDQQRSSYNEQFF
TRBV24-1	.	13	TRBJ1-2	CATSGTASYGYTF
TRBV3-1/TRBV3-2	.	16	TRBJ1-1	CASSDEHRASNTEAFF
TRBV6-5	TRBD1	13	TRBJ1-5	CASSKQGDQPQHF
TRBV2	.	12	TRBJ1-2	CASSQGSATYTF
TRBV21-1	.	18	TRBJ2-4	CASSKGPITSGHKNIQYF
TRBV2	TRBD1	14	TRBJ2-7	CASSSGTGGYEQYF
TRBV6-2/TRBV6-3	TRBD1	13	TRBJ1-2	CASSTGTEYGYTF
TRBV4-3	.	15	TRBJ1-5	CASSQDRDGNQPQHF
TRBV28	.	12	TRBJ2-2	CASSDITGELFF
TRBV7-2	.	15	TRBJ1-5	CASSFHGQPHQPQHF
TRBV7-9	TRBD2	16	TRBJ2-5	CASSRISGGDQETQYF
TRBV7-2	.	12	TRBJ2-7	CASSFRDHEQYF
TRBV15	TRBD1	15	TRBJ1-6	CATSSSRGRNSPLHF
TRBV5-1	.	13	TRBJ2-5	CASSSGERETQYF
TRBV3-1/TRBV3-2	.	16	TRBJ2-2	CASSLMGGVNTGELFF
TRBV6-5	.	15	TRBJ1-4	CASSFTAGPNEKLFF
TRBV7-9	TRBD2	17	TRBJ2-5	CASSKGLAGGGRETQYF
TRBV28	TRBD2	21	TRBJ2-2	CASSLLAPTSGGARRTGELFF
TRBV9	.	14	TRBJ1-6	CASSVAGRGSPLHF
TRBV15	TRBD1	15	TRBJ2-1	CATSSRQGVADEQFF
TRBV15	TRBD1	15	TRBJ2-7	CATSNRDRGFYEQYF
TRBV5-4	TRBD1	17	TRBJ1-3	CASSTGTGSSSGNTIYF
TRBV12-3/TRBV12-4	.	13	TRBJ1-5	CASAQSVPQPQHF
TRBV7-9	.	13	TRBJ1-5	CASSPGGNQPQHF
TRBV4-2	.	16	TRBJ2-4	CASSPGIANAKNIQYF
TRBV7-8	.	16	TRBJ2-5	CASSLTLSGAGETQYF
TRBV11-1	TRBD2	16	TRBJ2-1	CASSSFRGGRGNEQFF
TRBV7-6	.	12	TRBJ1-6	CASSEGDSPLHF
TRBV18	.	13	TRBJ2-5	CASSLMEKETQYF
TRBV7-9	.	12	TRBJ2-3	CASRSAPDTQYF
TRBV28	.	10	TRBJ2-7	CASTGPEQYF
TRBV6-6	.	13	TRBJ2-1	CASSYWGGNEQFF
TRBV30	.	15	TRBJ1-3	CAWTPDPRSGNTIYF
TRBV7-9	.	15	TRBJ2-7	CASSSDLARAYEQYF
TRBV9	TRBD2	17	TRBJ2-2	CASSVSAGGFDTGELFF
TRBV6-5	.	14	TRBJ2-7	CASSYDQGGNEQYF
TRBV30	TRBD2	12	TRBJ2-1	CAWSSGLEEQFF
TRBV29-1	TRBD2	11	TRBJ2-7	CSVAGGPEQYF
TRBV9	TRBD1	15	TRBJ2-1	CASSVGTESYNEQFF
TRBV2	.	16	TRBJ1-2	CASSENGYGRPYGYTF
TRBV28	TRBD2	15	TRBJ2-3	CASLLLAGSTDTQYF
TRBV30	TRBD1	15	TRBJ1-2	CAWSVRTGPRYGYTF
TRBV20-1	.	11	TRBJ2-7	CSARAYYEQYF
TRBV9	.	16	TRBJ2-3	CASSVVVGIGTDTQYF